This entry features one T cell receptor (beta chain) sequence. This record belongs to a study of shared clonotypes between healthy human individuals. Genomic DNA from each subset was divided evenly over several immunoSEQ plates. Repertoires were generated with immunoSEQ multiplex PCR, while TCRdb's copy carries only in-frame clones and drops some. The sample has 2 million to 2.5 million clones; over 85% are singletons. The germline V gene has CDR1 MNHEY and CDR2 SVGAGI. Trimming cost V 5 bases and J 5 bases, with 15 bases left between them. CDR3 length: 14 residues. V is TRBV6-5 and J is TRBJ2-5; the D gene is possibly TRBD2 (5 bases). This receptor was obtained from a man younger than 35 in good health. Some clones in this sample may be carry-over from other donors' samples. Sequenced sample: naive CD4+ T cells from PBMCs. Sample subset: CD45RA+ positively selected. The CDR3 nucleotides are TGTGCCAGCAGTAAGGGCCTGTGGGAGGAGACCCAGTACTTC. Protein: CASSKGLWEETQYF.